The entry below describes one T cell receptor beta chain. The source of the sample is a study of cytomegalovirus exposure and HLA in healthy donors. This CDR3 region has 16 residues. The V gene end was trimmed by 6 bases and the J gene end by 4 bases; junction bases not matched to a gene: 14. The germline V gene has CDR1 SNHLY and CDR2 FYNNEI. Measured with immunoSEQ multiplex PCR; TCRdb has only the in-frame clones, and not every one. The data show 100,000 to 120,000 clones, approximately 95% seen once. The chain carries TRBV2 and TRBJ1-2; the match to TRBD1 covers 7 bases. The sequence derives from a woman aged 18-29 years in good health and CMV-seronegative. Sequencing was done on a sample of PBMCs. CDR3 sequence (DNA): TGTGCCAGCAGACCAACTACAGGCCCAGGGGGCTATGGCTACACCTTC. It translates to CASRPTTGPGGYGYTF.